This T cell receptor (beta chain) was observed in a study of type 1 and type 2 diabetes patients. Study overall: Donors were type 1 diabetes, type 2 diabetes, or nondiabetic controls.

The sample holds many counts of this clonotype. Trimming pared 0 bases from V and 8 bases from J, leaving 8 bases between. Germline V gene lookup returns CDR1 WNHNN and CDR2 SYGVQD (reference sequence). The CDR3 covers 13 residues. Amplification started from genomic DNA. Multiplex PCR with 30 forward and 13 reverse primers amplified the TCR beta CDR3. TCRdb itself ran the multiplex PCR reads through MiXCR, one entry per CDR3 protein. The data hold 270,000 or so distinct CDR3 sequences, with roughly 44% observed a single time. The source of this sequence is a man aged 18 to 29 with type 2 diabetes. The source material was peripheral blood mononuclear cells (PBMCs). The chain combines TRBV10-1 with TRBJ2-1, with D perhaps assigned TRBD1 or TRBD2 (5 bases each). For the CDR3, the DNA is TGCGCCAGCAGTGAGTCGGGGGTCGATGAGCAGTTCTTC. This translates into CASSESGVDEQFF.